This T cell receptor beta chain was captured in a study of cytomegalovirus exposure and HLA in healthy donors. Looked up from germline, CDR1 is SGHNT and CDR2 is YYREEE (reference sequence). This CDR3 has 15 residues. Trimming at V came to 2 bases and at J to 3 bases, leaving 6 bases not matched to a gene. Points from the study as a whole: The study designated 150 to 200 TCR beta chains cytomegalovirus-associated.

Clones were read by immunoSEQ multiplex PCR, and TCRdb kept only the in-frame ones, dropping some. The table includes 55,000 to 70,000 clones, roughly nine tenths detected once. This clone was observed a few times. The antigen remains unidentified. The clonotype originates from a young woman in good health and CMV-seronegative. The V gene is TRBV5-4, the J gene TRBJ1-2; 8 positions agree with TRBD1. Sequences were obtained from PBMCs. CDR3 loop: CASSLGQGWDYGYTF. The CDR3 nucleotides read TGTGCCAGCAGCTTAGGACAGGGTTGGGACTATGGCTACACCTTC. Combining the CDR3 with reference TRBV5-4 and TRBJ1-2 gives the whole variable domain ETGVTQSPTHLIKTRGQQVTLRCSSQSGHNTVSWYQQALGQGPQFIFQYYREEENGRGNFPPRFSGLQFPNYSSELNVNALELDDSALYLCASSLGQGWDYGYTFGSGTRLTVV.